This note documents a single T cell receptor beta chain sequence. Genes here carry mouse names. The sequence runs out 4 residues before the end of the CDR3; the remainder is reconstructed from the germline J gene. The V gene's germline CDR1 is NSQYPW and CDR2 LRSPGD (reference sequence). The CDR3 length is 17 residues. V lost 0 bases to trimming and J lost 0 bases; unmatched junction nucleotides: 5. Extracted RNA was reverse transcribed into cDNA, the sequencing template. Only in-frame clones appear in the TCRdb table, and some are missing; sequencing was by immunoSEQ multiplex PCR. The repertoire yields over 100,000 clones, none seen only once; the top ten contain around 20%. The data originate from a study of CD8+ T cells in alopecia areata.

The TCR originated in a C3H/HeJ mouse with alopecia areata. MHC haplotype here: H2-k. The sample comprised lesional skin. The V and J genes are TRBV1 and TRBJ2-5; 8 bases map to TRBD2. The sequenced CDR3 bases are TGCACCTGCAGTGCAGATTCCCTGGGGGGTAACCAAGAC. This codes for CTCSADSLGGNQD. The CDR3 reads in full as CTCSADSLGGNQDTQYF.